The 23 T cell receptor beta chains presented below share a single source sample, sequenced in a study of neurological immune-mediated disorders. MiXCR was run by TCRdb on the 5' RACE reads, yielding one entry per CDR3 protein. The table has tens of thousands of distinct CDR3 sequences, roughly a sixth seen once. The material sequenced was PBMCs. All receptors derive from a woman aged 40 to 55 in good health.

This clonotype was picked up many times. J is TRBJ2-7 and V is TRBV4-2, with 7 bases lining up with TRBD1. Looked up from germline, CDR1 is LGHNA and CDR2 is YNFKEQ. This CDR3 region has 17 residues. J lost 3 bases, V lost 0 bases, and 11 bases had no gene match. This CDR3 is CASSQDNDRASFYEQYF. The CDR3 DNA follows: TGTGCCAGCAGCCAAGATAACGACAGGGCCTCGTTCTACGAGCAGTACTTC.

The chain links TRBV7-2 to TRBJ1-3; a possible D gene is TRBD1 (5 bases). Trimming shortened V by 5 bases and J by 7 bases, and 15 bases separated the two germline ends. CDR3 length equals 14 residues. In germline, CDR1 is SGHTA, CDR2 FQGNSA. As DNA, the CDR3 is TGTGCCAGCAGCCCAGGGTGGGGGACGAACACCATATATTTT. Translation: CASSPGWGTNTIYF.

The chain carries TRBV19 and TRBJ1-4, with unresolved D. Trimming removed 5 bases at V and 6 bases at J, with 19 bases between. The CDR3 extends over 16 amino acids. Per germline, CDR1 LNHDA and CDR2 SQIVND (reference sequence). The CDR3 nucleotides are TGTGCCAGTAGTCCCCGGACTTCGGATTGGGATGAAAAACTGTTTTTT. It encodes CASSPRTSDWDEKLFF.

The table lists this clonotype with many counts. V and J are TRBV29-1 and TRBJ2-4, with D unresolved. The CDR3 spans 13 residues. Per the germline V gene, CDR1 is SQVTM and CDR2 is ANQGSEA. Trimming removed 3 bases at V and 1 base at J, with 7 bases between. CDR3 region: CSVDSGAKNIQYF. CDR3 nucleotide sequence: TGCAGCGTTGATTCCGGGGCCAAAAACATTCAGTACTTC.

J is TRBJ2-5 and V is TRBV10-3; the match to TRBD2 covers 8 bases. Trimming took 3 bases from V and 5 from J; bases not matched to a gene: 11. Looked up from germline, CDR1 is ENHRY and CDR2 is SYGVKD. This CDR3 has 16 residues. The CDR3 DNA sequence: TGTGCCATCAGTGACTCGGGGGGGGAAAGGCTGGAGACCCAGTACTTC. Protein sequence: CAISDSGGERLETQYF.

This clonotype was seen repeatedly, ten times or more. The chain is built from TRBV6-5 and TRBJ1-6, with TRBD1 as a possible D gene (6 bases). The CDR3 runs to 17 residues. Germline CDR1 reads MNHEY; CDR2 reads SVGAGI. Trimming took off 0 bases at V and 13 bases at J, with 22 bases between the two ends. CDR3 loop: CASSYSPPGNRDWPLHF. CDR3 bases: TGTGCCAGCAGTTACTCGCCGCCCGGGAACAGGGATTGGCCCCTCCACTTT.

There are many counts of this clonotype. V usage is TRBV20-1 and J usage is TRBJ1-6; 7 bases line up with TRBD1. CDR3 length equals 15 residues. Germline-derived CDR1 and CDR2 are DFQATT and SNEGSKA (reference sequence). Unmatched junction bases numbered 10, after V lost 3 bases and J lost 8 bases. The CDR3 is CSARLGADRDSPLHF. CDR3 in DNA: TGCAGTGCTAGGTTGGGGGCCGACAGGGATTCACCCCTCCACTTT.

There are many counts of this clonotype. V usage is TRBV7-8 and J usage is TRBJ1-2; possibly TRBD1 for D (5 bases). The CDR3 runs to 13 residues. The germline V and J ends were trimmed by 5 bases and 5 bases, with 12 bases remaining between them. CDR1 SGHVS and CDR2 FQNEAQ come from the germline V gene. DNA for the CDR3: TGTGCCAGCAGCCCGGGACTCGCATATGGCTACACCTTC. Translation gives CASSPGLAYGYTF.

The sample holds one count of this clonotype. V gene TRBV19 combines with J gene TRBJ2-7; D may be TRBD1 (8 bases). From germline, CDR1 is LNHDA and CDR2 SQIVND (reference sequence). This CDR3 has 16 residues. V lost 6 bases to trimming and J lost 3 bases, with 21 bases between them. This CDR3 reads CASSRGRGPMGYEQYF. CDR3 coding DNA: TGTGCCAGTAGCAGGGGGCGGGGGCCCATGGGCTACGAGCAGTACTTC.

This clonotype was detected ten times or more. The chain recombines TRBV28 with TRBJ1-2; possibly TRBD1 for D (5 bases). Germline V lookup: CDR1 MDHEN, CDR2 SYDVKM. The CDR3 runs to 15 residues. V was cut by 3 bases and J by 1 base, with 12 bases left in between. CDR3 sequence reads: CASSFSAGSNYGYTF. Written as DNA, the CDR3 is TGTGCCAGCAGTTTCTCGGCAGGGAGTAACTATGGCTACACCTTC.

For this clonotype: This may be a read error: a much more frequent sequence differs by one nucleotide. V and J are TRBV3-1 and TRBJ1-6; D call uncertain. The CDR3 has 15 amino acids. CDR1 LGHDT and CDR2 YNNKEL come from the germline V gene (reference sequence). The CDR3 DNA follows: TGTGCCAACAGCCATGGTAGCTCCTATAATTCACCCCTCCACTTT. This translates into CANSHGSSYNSPLHF.

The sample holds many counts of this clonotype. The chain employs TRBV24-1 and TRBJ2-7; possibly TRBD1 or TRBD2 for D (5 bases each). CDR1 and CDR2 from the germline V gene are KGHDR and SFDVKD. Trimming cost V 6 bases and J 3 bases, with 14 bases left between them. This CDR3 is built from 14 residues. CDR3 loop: CATSTGTRNYEQYF. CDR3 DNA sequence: TGTGCCACCAGTACCGGGACCCGCAACTACGAGCAGTACTTC.

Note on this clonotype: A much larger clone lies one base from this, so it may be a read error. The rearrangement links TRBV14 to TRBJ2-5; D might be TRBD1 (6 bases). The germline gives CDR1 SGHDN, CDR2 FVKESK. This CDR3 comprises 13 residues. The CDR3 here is CVSSPTGGETQYF. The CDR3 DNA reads TGTGTCAGCAGCCCGACAGGTGGGGAGACCCAGTACTTC.

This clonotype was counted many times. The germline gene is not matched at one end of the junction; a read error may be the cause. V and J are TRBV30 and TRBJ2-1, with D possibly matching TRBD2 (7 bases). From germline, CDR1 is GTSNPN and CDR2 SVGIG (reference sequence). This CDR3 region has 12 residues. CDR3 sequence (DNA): TGTGCCTGGAACGAGGGGGGGACCCGCGGATCCTTC. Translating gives CAWNEGGTRGSF.

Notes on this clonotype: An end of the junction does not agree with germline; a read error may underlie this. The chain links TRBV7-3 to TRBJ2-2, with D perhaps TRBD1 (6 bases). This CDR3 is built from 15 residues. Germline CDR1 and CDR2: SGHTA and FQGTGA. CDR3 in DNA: TGTGCCAACAGCCTCACAGGGTTCAACACCGGGGAGCTGTTTTTT. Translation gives CANSLTGFNTGELFF.

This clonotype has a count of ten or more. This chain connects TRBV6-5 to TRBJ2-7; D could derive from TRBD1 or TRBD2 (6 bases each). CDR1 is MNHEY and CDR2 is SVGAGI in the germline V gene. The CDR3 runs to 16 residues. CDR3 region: CALRHGGQGPPYEQYV. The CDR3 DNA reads TGTGCTCTAAGACATGGGGGGCAGGGCCCTCCCTACGAGCAGTACGTC.

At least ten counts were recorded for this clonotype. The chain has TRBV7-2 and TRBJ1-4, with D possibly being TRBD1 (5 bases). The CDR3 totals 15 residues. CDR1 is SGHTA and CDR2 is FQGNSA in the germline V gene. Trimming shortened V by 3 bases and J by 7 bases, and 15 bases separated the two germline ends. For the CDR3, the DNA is TGTGCCAGCAGCTTGCTCGTTTCAGGGCCTGAAAAACTGTTTTTT. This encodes CASSLLVSGPEKLFF.

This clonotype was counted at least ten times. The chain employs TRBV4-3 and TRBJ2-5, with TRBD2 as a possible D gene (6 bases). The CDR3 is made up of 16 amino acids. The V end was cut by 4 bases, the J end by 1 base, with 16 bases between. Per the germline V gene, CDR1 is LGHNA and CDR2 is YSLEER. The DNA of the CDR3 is TGCGCCAGCAGCCCAGGGACTGGACCGACCCAAGAGACCCAGTACTTC. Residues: CASSPGTGPTQETQYF.

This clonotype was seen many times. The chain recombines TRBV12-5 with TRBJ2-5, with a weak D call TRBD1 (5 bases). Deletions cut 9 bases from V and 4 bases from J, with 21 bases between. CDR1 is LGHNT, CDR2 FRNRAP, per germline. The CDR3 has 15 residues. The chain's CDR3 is CASSKQGVIGETQYF. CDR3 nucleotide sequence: TGTGCTAGCTCAAAGCAGGGCGTGATTGGAGAGACCCAGTACTTC. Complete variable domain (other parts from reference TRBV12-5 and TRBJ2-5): DARVTQTPRHKVTEMGQEVTMRCQPILGHNTVFWYRQTMMQGLELLAYFRNRAPLDDSGMPKDRFSAEMPDATLATLKIQPSEPRDSAVYFCASSKQGVIGETQYFGPGTRLLVL.

The CDR3 is CSARDSWNYGYTF. Here the CDR3 DNA reads TGCAGTGCTAGAGATTCTTGGAACTATGGCTACACCTTC. The chain recombines TRBV20-1 with TRBJ1-2; D gene ambiguous. Germline V gives CDR1 DFQATT, CDR2 SNEGSKA (reference sequence). The CDR3 spans 13 residues. The germline V and J ends were trimmed by 0 bases and 2 bases, with 7 bases remaining between them.

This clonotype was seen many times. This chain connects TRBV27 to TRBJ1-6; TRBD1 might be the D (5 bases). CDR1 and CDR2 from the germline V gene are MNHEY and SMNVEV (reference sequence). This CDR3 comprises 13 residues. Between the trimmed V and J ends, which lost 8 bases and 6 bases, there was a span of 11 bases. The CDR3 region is CASSRGVNSPLHF. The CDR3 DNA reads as TGTGCCAGCTCCCGGGGGGTTAATTCACCCCTCCACTTT.

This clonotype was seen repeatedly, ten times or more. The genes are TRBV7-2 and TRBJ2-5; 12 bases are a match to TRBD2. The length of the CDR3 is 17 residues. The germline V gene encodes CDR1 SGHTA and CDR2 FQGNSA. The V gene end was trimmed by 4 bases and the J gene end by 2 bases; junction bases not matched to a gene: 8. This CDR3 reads CASSSRPTSGGQETQYF. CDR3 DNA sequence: TGTGCCAGCAGCTCTCGCCCAACTAGCGGGGGGCAAGAGACCCAGTACTTC.

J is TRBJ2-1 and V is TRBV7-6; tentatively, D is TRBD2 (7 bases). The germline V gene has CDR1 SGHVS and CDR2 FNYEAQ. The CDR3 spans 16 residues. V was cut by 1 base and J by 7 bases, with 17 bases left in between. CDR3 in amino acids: CASSLVGGGQGNEQFF. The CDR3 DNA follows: TGTGCCAGCAGCTTAGTTGGGGGGGGGCAAGGGAATGAGCAGTTCTTC.